Following are 20 T cell receptor beta chains from one sample sequenced in a study of blood T cells in healthy people across ages. Then a second PCR, running roughly 7 to 11 cycles, was carried out with a sample-barcoded 5' primer and a J-beta primer mix. TCRdb re-called the 5' RACE reads with MiXCR, one entry per CDR3 protein. The profile shows some 790,000 distinct CDR3 sequences, around 28% of them singletons. The sequenced sample consisted of blood. The receptors derive from an elderly woman in good health.

The genes are TRBV6-6 and TRBJ1-3; D might be TRBD1 (5 bases). The V gene lost 8 bases and the J gene lost 5 bases, with 16 bases spanning the gap. CDR1 MNHNY and CDR2 SVGAGI come from the germline V gene (reference sequence). The CDR3 sequence is 14 residues long. The CDR3 DNA is TGTGCCAGCGCTACTCAGGGAAATAGAAACACCATATATTTT. It translates to CASATQGNRNTIYF.

This clonotype came up many times. The chain is built from TRBV25-1 and TRBJ2-7; D perhaps matches TRBD1 (5 bases). V dropped 5 bases and J dropped 0 bases, with 14 bases sitting between them. Germline assignment: CDR1 MGHDK and CDR2 SYGVNS. The CDR3 runs 15 residues. CDR3 residues: CASSLGRAHSYEQYF. CDR3 in DNA: TGTGCCAGCAGTCTCGGCAGGGCGCACTCCTACGAGCAGTACTTC.

V and J are TRBV5-5 and TRBJ2-3; 7 bases map to TRBD1. V gave up 0 bases and J gave up 4 bases; unmatched junction bases: 5. CDR1 is SGHKS, CDR2 YYEKEE, per germline (reference sequence). The CDR3 contains 15 residues. CDR3 protein: CASSLGRGYSDTQYF. CDR3 coding DNA: TGTGCCAGCAGCTTGGGCAGGGGGTACTCAGATACGCAGTATTTT.

The rearrangement joins TRBV7-2 to TRBJ1-5, with TRBD1 identical over 7 bases. The germline V gene encodes CDR1 SGHTA and CDR2 FQGNSA. There are 14 residues in the CDR3. After removal of 3 bases from V and 5 bases from J, the junction contained 4 bases not matched to a gene. The CDR3 bases are TGTGCCAGCAGCTTGTACAGGGGCGATCAGCCCCAGCATTTT. Protein sequence: CASSLYRGDQPQHF. Full variable domain (remainder filled in from reference TRBV7-2 and TRBJ1-5): GAGVSQSPSNKVTEKGKDVELRCDPISGHTALYWYRQSLGQGLEFLIYFQGNSAPDKSGLPSDRFSAERTGGSVSTLTIQRTQQEDSAVYLCASSLYRGDQPQHFGDGTRLSIL.

Details on this clonotype: Since a much larger clone is just one base distant, this may be a read error. The V and J genes are TRBV12-3 or TRBV12-4 and TRBJ2-5; maybe TRBD1 (5 bases). The CDR3 runs 14 residues. Trimming left V 4 bases short and J 4 bases short, with 13 bases between. The CDR3 spells CASSCRAVGETQYF. The CDR3 region has the DNA TGTGCCAGCAGTTGCAGGGCCGTCGGAGAGACCCAGTACTTC.

This clonotype was detected ten times or more. With a much larger clone just one base away, this may be a read error. The chain carries TRBV28 and TRBJ1-6; TRBD1 might be the D (5 bases). The CDR3 is made up of 14 amino acids. Germline V gives CDR1 MDHEN, CDR2 SYDVKM. Trimming removed 6 bases at V and 10 bases at J, with 16 bases between. This CDR3 reads CASRLAGSGSPLHF. CDR3 DNA: TGTGCCAGCAGGCTGGCAGGGTCTGGATCACCCCTCCACTTT. The full variable domain, completed using reference TRBV28 and TRBJ1-6, is DVKVTQSSRYLVKRTGEKVFLECVQDMDHENMFWYRQDPGLGLRLIYFSYDVKMKEKGDIPEGYSVSREKKERFSLILESASTNQTSMYLCASRLAGSGSPLHFGNGTRLTVT.

There are a few counts of this clonotype. The chain is built from TRBV12-3 or TRBV12-4 and TRBJ2-3; 12 nucleotides align to TRBD2. CDR3 length: 15 amino acids. V was pared by 3 bases and J by 5 bases, with 3 bases of the junction left unmatched. Here the CDR3 DNA reads TGTGCCAGCAGTTTGGGACTAGCGGGCGAAGATACGCAGTATTTT. This translates into CASSLGLAGEDTQYF.

Here the CDR3 DNA reads TGTGCCAGCAGCTTAGCCAACTCTAGGGGCGATACGCAGTATTTT. As protein: CASSLANSRGDTQYF. The rearrangement joins TRBV7-2 to TRBJ2-3; D might be TRBD1 (5 bases). The length of the CDR3 is 15 residues. Trimming left V 0 bases short and J 6 bases short, with 13 bases between. The germline V gene encodes CDR1 SGHTA and CDR2 FQGNSA.

The gene calls are TRBV6-6 and TRBJ1-6; 9 bases map to TRBD1. This CDR3 has 15 amino acids. Trimming took 5 bases from V and 7 from J; bases not matched to a gene: 6. Germline-derived CDR1 and CDR2 are MNHNY and SVGAGI (reference sequence). The CDR3: CASSQRQGGNSPLHF. CDR3 sequence (DNA): TGTGCCAGCAGTCAGAGACAGGGGGGAAATTCACCCCTCCACTTT.

This clonotype was observed a handful of times. Written as DNA, the CDR3 is TGTGCCAGCAGCCCCCGGGGGGGCAGGGTAGGGTACTATGGCTACACCTTC. The encoded protein is CASSPRGGRVGYYGYTF. This chain uses TRBV7-2 with TRBJ1-2; the D gene is possibly TRBD1 (6 bases). Germline loops: CDR1 SGHTA, CDR2 FQGNSA. The CDR3 is 17 amino acids. V gave up 5 bases and J gave up 3 bases, with 22 bases separating them.

Of note for this clonotype: A clone one base away is much larger, so this may be a read error. CDR3 loop: CASSQEPSGGAYSYNEQYF. CDR3 in DNA: TGCGCCAGCAGCCAAGAGCCTAGCGGGGGGGCCTACTCCTACAATGAGCAGTACTTC. The V call is TRBV4-3, the J call TRBJ2-1; 12 bases map to TRBD2. The end of the DNA is better explained by TRBJ2-7, so the J call may be wrong. The CDR3 has 19 amino acids. CDR1 LGHNA and CDR2 YSLEER come from the germline V gene.

V is TRBV12-3 or TRBV12-4 and J is TRBJ2-2; 7 nucleotides align to TRBD1. CDR3 length equals 15 residues. V lost 8 bases to trimming and J lost 0 bases; unmatched junction nucleotides: 6. CDR3 nucleotides: TGTGCCAGCTCCCGGGACAGCGCGAACACCGGGGAGCTGTTTTTT. Its protein is CASSRDSANTGELFF.

This clonotype was detected many times. The CDR3 DNA follows: TGTGCCAGCAGTTGGAATCGGGGTACAGAGACCCAGTACTTC. This gives the protein CASSWNRGTETQYF. This chain joins TRBV6-5 and TRBJ2-5; maybe TRBD2 (5 bases). The V end was cut by 4 bases, the J end by 4 bases, with 13 bases between. The CDR3 is 14 amino acids. CDR1 and CDR2 from the germline V gene are MNHEY and SVGAGI.

This clonotype was picked up many times. The V call is TRBV4-2, the J call TRBJ1-2; no definite D call. V was clipped by 0 bases and J by 5 bases, with 16 bases between them. The CDR3 loop spans 16 amino acids. Per germline, CDR1 LGHNA and CDR2 YNFKEQ. The CDR3 protein is CASSQDRAAGRYGYTF. The CDR3 nucleotides are TGTGCCAGCAGCCAAGATAGGGCCGCCGGAAGGTATGGCTACACCTTC.

V and J are TRBV20-1 and TRBJ2-1; 14 bases line up with TRBD2. Trimming took 0 bases from V and 10 from J; bases not matched to a gene: 8. Germline V CDR1 and CDR2: DFQATT, SNEGSKA (reference sequence). This CDR3 spans 16 amino acids. Here the CDR3 DNA reads TGCAGTGCTAGAGATGGTGGGGGACTAGCGGGGGTCGAGCAGTTCTTC. Protein: CSARDGGGLAGVEQFF.

This clonotype was picked up many times. V usage is TRBV3-1 and J usage is TRBJ1-1, with no clear D. The V and J ends lost 2 bases and 7 bases respectively, with 8 bases between them. The germline CDR1 and CDR2 sequences are LGHDT and YNNKEL (reference sequence). The CDR3 contains 12 residues. Written as DNA, the CDR3 is TGTGCCAGCAGCCAATTCACTTTTGAAGCTTTCTTT. Its protein is CASSQFTFEAFF.

The table lists this clonotype with a few counts. The chain couples TRBV7-2 to TRBJ2-5; D remains ambiguous. Trimming removed 2 bases at V and 1 base at J, with 5 bases between. This CDR3 spans 13 amino acids. The germline CDR1 and CDR2 sequences are SGHTA and FQGNSA. The CDR3 bases are TGTGCCAGCAGCTTATCGGTCCAAGAGACCCAGTACTTC. Protein sequence: CASSLSVQETQYF.

In its sample, this clonotype was seen a few times. This CDR3 is CASSPGDTRGDMPQHF. In DNA, the CDR3 is TGTGCCAGCTCACCAGGGGACACCCGGGGGGATATGCCCCAGCATTTT. This chain connects TRBV18 to TRBJ1-5; the D gene is possibly TRBD1 (6 bases). Trimming left V 2 bases short and J 9 bases short, with 20 bases between. CDR1 and CDR2 from the germline V gene are KGHSH and LQKENI. The CDR3 sequence is 16 residues long.

This clonotype turned up a few times. A read error may produce the germline difference seen at one junction end. V usage is TRBV7-6 and J usage is TRBJ2-7; 12 bases are shared with TRBD2. The CDR3 covers 16 residues. CDR1 is SGHVS and CDR2 is FNYEAQ in the germline V gene. DNA for the CDR3: TGTGCCAGCAGCTTAGCGGGGACTAGCGGGTCCTGCGAGCAGTACTTC. This codes for CASSLAGTSGSCEQYF.

This sequence joins TRBV5-6 and TRBJ1-2; perhaps TRBD1 as D (6 bases). There are 14 residues in the CDR3. CDR1 SGHDT and CDR2 YYEEEE come from the germline V gene. V was shortened by 2 bases and J by 4 bases, with 12 bases between the two germline ends. The CDR3 here is CASSLSGGSYGYTF. In nucleotides, the CDR3 is TGTGCCAGCAGCTTATCTGGGGGCAGCTATGGCTACACCTTC. Looking up the rest from reference TRBV5-6 and TRBJ1-2 gives the full variable domain: DAGVTQSPTHLIKTRGQQVTLRCSPKSGHDTVSWYQQALGQGPQFIFQYYEEEERQRGNFPDRFSGHQFPNYSSELNVNALLLGDSALYLCASSLSGGSYGYTFGSGTRLTVV.